A selection of T cell receptor beta chains follows, all from one sample in a study of cytomegalovirus exposure and HLA in healthy donors. The data were produced by immunoSEQ multiplex PCR, yet TCRdb's version contains in-frame clones alone and is incomplete. Of 150,000 to 200,000 clones in the sample, approximately 79% were seen once. The sequenced material came from PBMCs. Receptors were obtained from a human donor in good health. The CDR3 runs from the conserved cysteine through the conserved F or W. D genes are given only for firm matches. Some rows mark clone size as missing; the rest say once, few, many or name a class of expanded clone.

cdr3_nt	cdr3_aa	clone_size	j_call	v_call	d_call
TGTGCCAGCAGTGAACGTAGTTATACCGGGGAGCTGTTTTTT	CASSERSYTGELFF	NA	TRBJ2-2	TRBV25-1	NA
TGTGCCAGCAGTGACGGAGGGGACAATTCACCCCTCCACTTT	CASSDGGDNSPLHF	few	TRBJ1-6	TRBV6-4	NA
TGCGCTAGCAGTCCAGACAGGGCGGGCAATGAGCAGTTCTTC	CASSPDRAGNEQFF	NA	TRBJ2-1	TRBV5-1	TRBD1
TGTGCCAGCAGCCAAGATCTTGGGACAGGCCCGAACACTGAAGCTTTCTTT	CASSQDLGTGPNTEAFF	NA	TRBJ1-1	TRBV14	TRBD1
TGTGCCAGCAGTCTGGCTGGGGGGGCGCTTCGCGAGCAGTACTTC	CASSLAGGALREQYF	NA	TRBJ2-7	TRBV28	NA
TGCGCCAGCAGCCAAGATTGGGGCAGCTATAATTCACCCCTCCACTTT	CASSQDWGSYNSPLHF	NA	TRBJ1-6	TRBV4-3	NA
TGCGCCAGCAGCCAACAAGACAGGGACTATAATTCACCCCTCCACTTT	CASSQQDRDYNSPLHF	NA	TRBJ1-6	TRBV4-3	TRBD1
TGTGCCAGCAATCACAGAAGTCGCTCCTACGAGCAGTACTTC	CASNHRSRSYEQYF	NA	TRBJ2-7	TRBV5-6	NA
TGTGCCAGCAGCGCCAGGGAGGTGGGTGAAGCTTTCTTT	CASSAREVGEAFF	once	TRBJ1-1	TRBV9	NA
TGTGCCAGCAGGAATGATGGGGCGTGGGGGGATGAGCAGTTCTTC	CASRNDGAWGDEQFF	NA	TRBJ2-1	TRBV2	NA
TGTGCCAGCAGTCCGCGACAGGGGGTCATTGGCTACACCTTC	CASSPRQGVIGYTF	NA	TRBJ1-2	TRBV27	TRBD1
TGTGCCACCAGCAGCTCCGGGACAGACCCCTCCTACGAGCAGTACTTC	CATSSSGTDPSYEQYF	NA	TRBJ2-7	TRBV15	TRBD1
TGTGCCAGCAGCCCGGGGACAGGTATACAGTACTTC	CASSPGTGIQYF	NA	TRBJ2-7	TRBV7-6	TRBD1
TGCGCCAGCAGTCTAGACAGGATGCTTCAAGAGACCCAGTACTTC	CASSLDRMLQETQYF	NA	TRBJ2-5	TRBV10-2	NA
TGCAGCGTTTCAGGGACAGGGGTCTACGAGCAGTACTTC	CSVSGTGVYEQYF	once	TRBJ2-7	TRBV29-1	TRBD1
TGTGCCAGCAGTTTAGACAGGGGAAACACTGAAGCTTTCTTT	CASSLDRGNTEAFF	NA	TRBJ1-1	TRBV2	TRBD1
TGCGCCAGCAGCCAAGATGACAGGGGGATGGGGAATGAGCAGTTCTTC	CASSQDDRGMGNEQFF	NA	TRBJ2-1	TRBV4-3	TRBD1
TGTTCCAGCAGCTTAGGAACAGGGGAAGCTTTCTTT	CSSSLGTGEAFF	few	TRBJ1-1	TRBV7-9	NA
TGTGCCAGCAGTTATCCACAGGGGAGCTCCTACGAGCAGTACTTC	CASSYPQGSSYEQYF	NA	TRBJ2-7	TRBV6-6	TRBD1
TGTGCCACCCGCTCGGGACACAGCAATCAGCCCCAGCATTTT	CATRSGHSNQPQHF	NA	TRBJ1-5	TRBV15	NA
TGTGCCAGCAGTCCCAAGGCCACAGCCTATGGCTACACCTTC	CASSPKATAYGYTF	NA	TRBJ1-2	TRBV27	NA
TGTGCCAGCAGTCGTAGACAGGGTGGAGGCTACACCTTC	CASSRRQGGGYTF	few	TRBJ1-2	TRBV6-5	TRBD1
TGTGCCAGCAGTGAAGCTGGGACAGGGGGCTGTGGCTACACCTTC	CASSEAGTGGCGYTF	NA	TRBJ1-2	TRBV25-1	TRBD1
TGTGCCAGCAGTTCCCCCTCGGACAGGGGCCACGAGCAGTACTTC	CASSSPSDRGHEQYF	once	TRBJ2-7	TRBV6-6	TRBD1
TGTGCCAGCAGCTCCGGGACAGAGTATAGCACAGATACGCAGTATTTT	CASSSGTEYSTDTQYF	NA	TRBJ2-3	TRBV11-3	TRBD1
TGTGCCAGCAGTATCGACAGGGTCATGGCGCAGCCCCAGCATTTT	CASSIDRVMAQPQHF	NA	TRBJ1-5	TRBV6-1	TRBD1
TGTGCCAGCAGCCGCCTGGACAGCAACGTGGCGGGCTACACCTTC	CASSRLDSNVAGYTF	NA	TRBJ1-2	TRBV2	NA
TGTGCCACCAGCAGGCAAGGGGGGGGTGAAAAACTGTTTTTT	CATSRQGGGEKLFF	NA	TRBJ1-4	TRBV15	NA
TGCGCCAGCAGCCAAGACTTCTCTGTCTCCTACGAGCAGTACTTC	CASSQDFSVSYEQYF	NA	TRBJ2-7	TRBV4-3	NA
TGTGCCAGCAGCTCAACAGGGGGCAATGAGCAGTTCTTC	CASSSTGGNEQFF	NA	TRBJ2-1	TRBV7-7	TRBD1
TGTGCCAGCAGTCCCCAGGGGGCGTCTTCCTACGAGCAGTACTTC	CASSPQGASSYEQYF	NA	TRBJ2-7	TRBV27	TRBD1
TGTGCCAGCAGTTTACGAGTCGGGACAGGGGAGAACACTGAAGCTTTCTTT	CASSLRVGTGENTEAFF	NA	TRBJ1-1	TRBV27	TRBD1
TGTGCCAGCAGCGCCGAAATCGGGGGGCCCCTAAACATTCAGTACTTC	CASSAEIGGPLNIQYF	NA	TRBJ2-4	TRBV9	NA
TGTGCCAGCAGCTTGAGAAAAAGGACCCGCGGGAGTGAAGCTTTCTTT	CASSLRKRTRGSEAFF	NA	TRBJ1-1	TRBV5-6	NA
TGTGCCAGAAGCTCGGATTGGACAGGTAGCAATCAGCCCCAGCATTTT	CARSSDWTGSNQPQHF	NA	TRBJ1-5	TRBV5-3	TRBD1
TGTGCCAGCAGCATTGGGAGGGGTAGAGAGACCCAGTACTTC	CASSIGRGRETQYF	few	TRBJ2-5	TRBV5-4	TRBD2
TGTGCCAGCAGCAAAGGGGGGCTCGGCAGGGGGACCTACGAGCAGTACTTC	CASSKGGLGRGTYEQYF	NA	TRBJ2-7	TRBV7-9	NA
TGCGCCAGCAGCCAAGCGGGACTAGCGGCTAGCACAGATACGCAGTATTTT	CASSQAGLAASTDTQYF	few	TRBJ2-3	TRBV4-3	TRBD2
TGCGCCAGCAGCCGGGTGGACTCCTCGTGGGGCACTGAAGCTTTCTTT	CASSRVDSSWGTEAFF	few	TRBJ1-1	TRBV4-3	NA
TGTGCCAGCAGCTTGGGACTAGCGATCTACTACGAGCAGTACTTC	CASSLGLAIYYEQYF	NA	TRBJ2-7	TRBV7-2	TRBD2